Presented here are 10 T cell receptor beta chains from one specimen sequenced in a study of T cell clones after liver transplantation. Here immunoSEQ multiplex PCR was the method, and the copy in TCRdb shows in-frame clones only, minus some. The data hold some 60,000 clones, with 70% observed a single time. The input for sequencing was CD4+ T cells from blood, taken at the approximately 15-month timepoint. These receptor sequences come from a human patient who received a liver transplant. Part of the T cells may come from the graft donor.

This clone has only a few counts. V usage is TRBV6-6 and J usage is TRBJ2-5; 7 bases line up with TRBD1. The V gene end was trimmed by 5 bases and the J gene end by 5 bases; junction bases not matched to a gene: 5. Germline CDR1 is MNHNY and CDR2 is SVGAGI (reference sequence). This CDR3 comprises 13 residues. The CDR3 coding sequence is TGTGCCAGCAGTGCACAGGGGTGGGAGACCCAGTACTTC. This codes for CASSAQGWETQYF.

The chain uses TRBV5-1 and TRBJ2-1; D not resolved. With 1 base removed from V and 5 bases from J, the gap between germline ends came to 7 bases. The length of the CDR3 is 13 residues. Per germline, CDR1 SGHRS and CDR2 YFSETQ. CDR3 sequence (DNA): TGCGCCAGCAGCTTGTCTGTGAACAATGAGCAGTTCTTC. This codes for CASSLSVNNEQFF.

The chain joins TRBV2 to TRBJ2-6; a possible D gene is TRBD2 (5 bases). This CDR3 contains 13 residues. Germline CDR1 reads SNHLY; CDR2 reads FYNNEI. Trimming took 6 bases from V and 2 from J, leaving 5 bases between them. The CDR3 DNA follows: TGTGCCAGCAGGGGAGCTGGGGCCAACGTCCTGACTTTC. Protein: CASRGAGANVLTF.

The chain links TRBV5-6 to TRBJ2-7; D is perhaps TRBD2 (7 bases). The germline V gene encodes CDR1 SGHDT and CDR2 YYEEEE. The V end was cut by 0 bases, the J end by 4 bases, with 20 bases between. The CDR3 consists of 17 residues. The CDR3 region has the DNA TGTGCCAGCAGCTTGGTCCCGGGGGGCCATACAAGTTACGAGCAGTACGTC. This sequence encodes CASSLVPGGHTSYEQYV.

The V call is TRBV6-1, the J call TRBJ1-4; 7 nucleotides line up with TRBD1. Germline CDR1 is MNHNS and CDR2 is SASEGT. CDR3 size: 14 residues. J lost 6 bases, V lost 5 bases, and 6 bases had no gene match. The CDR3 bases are TGTGCCAGCAGTCGACAGGGTGGGGATGAAAAACTGTTTTTT. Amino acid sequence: CASSRQGGDEKLFF.

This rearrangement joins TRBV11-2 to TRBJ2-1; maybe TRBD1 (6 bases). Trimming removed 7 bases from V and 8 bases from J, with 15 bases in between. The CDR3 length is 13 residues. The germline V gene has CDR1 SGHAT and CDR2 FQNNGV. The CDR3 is CASTHGQSDEQFF. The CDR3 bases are TGTGCCAGCACCCACGGACAGTCCGATGAGCAGTTCTTC. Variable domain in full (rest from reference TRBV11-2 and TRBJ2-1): EAGVAQSPRYKIIEKRQSVAFWCNPISGHATLYWYQQILGQGPKLLIQFQNNGVVDDSQLPKDRFSAERLKGVDSTLKIQPAKLEDSAVYLCASTHGQSDEQFFGPGTRLTVL.

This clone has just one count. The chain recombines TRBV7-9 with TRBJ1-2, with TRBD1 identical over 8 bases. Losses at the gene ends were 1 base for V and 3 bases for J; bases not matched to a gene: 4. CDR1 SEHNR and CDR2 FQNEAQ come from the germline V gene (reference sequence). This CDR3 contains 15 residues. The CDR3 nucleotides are TGTGCCAGCAGCTTAGGGACAGGGATCTACTATGGCTACACCTTC. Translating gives CASSLGTGIYYGYTF.

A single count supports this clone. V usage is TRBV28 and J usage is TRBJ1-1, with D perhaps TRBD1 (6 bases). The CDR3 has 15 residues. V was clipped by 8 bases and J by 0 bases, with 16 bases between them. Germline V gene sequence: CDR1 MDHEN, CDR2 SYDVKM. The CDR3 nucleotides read TGTGCCAGCCAGCGGGGGGGGCGGCTGAACACTGAAGCTTTCTTT. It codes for CASQRGGRLNTEAFF.

The CDR3 protein is CASSLIEGGPYGYTF. The CDR3, as DNA: TGTGCCAGCAGCTTAATTGAGGGGGGCCCCTATGGCTACACCTTC. V gene TRBV7-2 combines with J gene TRBJ1-2; TRBD1 is a possible D gene (6 bases). Trimming shortened V by 2 bases and J by 4 bases, and 14 bases separated the two germline ends. The CDR3 contains 15 residues. Looked up from germline, CDR1 is SGHTA and CDR2 is FQGNSA. Combining the CDR3 with reference TRBV7-2 and TRBJ1-2 gives the whole variable domain GAGVSQSPSNKVTEKGKDVELRCDPISGHTALYWYRQSLGQGLEFLIYFQGNSAPDKSGLPSDRFSAERTGGSVSTLTIQRTQQEDSAVYLCASSLIEGGPYGYTFGSGTRLTVV.

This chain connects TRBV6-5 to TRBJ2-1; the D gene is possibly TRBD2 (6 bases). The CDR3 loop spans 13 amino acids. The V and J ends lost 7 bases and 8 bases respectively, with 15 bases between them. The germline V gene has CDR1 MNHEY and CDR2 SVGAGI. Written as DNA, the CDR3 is TGTGCCAGCACGGGACTCCAGGGCGATGAGCAGTTCTTC. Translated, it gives CASTGLQGDEQFF.